This TCR beta chain derives from a study of breast tumors, draining lymph nodes, adjacent tissues. TCRdb processed the multiplex PCR reads anew with MiXCR; each CDR3 protein has one entry. This table has about 230,000 distinct CDR3 sequences, less than 40% appearing once. The CDR3 covers 17 residues. The V and J ends lost 6 bases and 4 bases respectively, with 19 bases between them. The lymph nodes were axillary draining lymph nodes from breast cancer patients. Sequencing was carried out using axillary lymph node tissue. The chain couples TRBV12-3 or TRBV12-4 to TRBJ2-6, with D unresolved. The clonotype comes from a female donor with breast cancer. Some clones in this sample may be carry-over from other donors' samples. The CDR3 loop is CASSVVGNGRGANVLTF. The CDR3 DNA reads as TGTGCCAGCAGCGTAGTAGGGAATGGAAGAGGGGCCAACGTCCTGACTTTC.